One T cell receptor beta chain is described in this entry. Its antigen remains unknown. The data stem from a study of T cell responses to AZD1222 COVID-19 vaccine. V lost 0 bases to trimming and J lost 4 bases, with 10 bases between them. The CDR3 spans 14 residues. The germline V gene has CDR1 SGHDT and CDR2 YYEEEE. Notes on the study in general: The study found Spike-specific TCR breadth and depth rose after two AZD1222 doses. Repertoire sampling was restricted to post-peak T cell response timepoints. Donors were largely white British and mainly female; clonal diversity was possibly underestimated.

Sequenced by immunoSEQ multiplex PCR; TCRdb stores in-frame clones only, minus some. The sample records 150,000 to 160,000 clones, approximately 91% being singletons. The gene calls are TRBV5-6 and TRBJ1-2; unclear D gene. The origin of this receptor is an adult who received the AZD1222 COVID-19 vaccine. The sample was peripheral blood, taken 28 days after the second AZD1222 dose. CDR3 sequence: CASSLVNSIYGYTF. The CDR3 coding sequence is TGTGCCAGCAGCTTGGTTAACAGCATCTATGGCTACACCTTC.